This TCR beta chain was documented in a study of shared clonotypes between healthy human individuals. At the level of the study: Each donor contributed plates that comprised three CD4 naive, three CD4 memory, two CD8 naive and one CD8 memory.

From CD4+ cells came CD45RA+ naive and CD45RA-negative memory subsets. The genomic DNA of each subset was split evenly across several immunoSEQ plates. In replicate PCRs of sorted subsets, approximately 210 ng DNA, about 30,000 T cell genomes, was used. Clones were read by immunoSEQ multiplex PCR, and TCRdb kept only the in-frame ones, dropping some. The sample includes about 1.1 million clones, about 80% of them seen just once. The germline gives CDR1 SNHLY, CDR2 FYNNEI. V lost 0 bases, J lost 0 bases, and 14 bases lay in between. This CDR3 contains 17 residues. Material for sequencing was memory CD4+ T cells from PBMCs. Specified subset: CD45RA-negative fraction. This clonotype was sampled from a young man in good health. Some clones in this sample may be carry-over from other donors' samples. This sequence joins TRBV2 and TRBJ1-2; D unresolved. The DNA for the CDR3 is TGTGCCAGCAGTGAAGCGGGCAGGCTTGGGTCTAACTATGGCTACACCTTC. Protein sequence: CASSEAGRLGSNYGYTF.